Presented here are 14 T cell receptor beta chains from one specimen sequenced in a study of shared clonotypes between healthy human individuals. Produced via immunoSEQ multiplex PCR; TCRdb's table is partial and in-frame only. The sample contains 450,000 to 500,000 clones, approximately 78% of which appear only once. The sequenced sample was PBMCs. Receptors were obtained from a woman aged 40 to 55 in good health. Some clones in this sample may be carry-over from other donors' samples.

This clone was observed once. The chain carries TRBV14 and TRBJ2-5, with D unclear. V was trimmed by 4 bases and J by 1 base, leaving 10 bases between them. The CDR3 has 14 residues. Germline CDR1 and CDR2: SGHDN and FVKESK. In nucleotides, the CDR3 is TGTGCCAGCAGCCGGCGGTGGGGCCAAGAGACCCAGTACTTC. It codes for CASSRRWGQETQYF.

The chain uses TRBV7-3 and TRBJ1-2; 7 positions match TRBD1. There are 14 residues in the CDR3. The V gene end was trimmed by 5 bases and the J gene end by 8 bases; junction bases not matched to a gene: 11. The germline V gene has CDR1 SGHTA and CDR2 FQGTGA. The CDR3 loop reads CASSPQGEGVGYTF. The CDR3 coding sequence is TGTGCCAGCAGCCCCCAGGGGGAGGGGGTCGGCTACACCTTC.

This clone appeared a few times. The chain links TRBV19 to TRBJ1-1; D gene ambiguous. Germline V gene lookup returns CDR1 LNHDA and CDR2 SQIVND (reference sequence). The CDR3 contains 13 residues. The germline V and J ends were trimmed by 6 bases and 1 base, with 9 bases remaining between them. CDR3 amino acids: CASSYGRNTEAFF. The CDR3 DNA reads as TGTGCCAGTAGCTACGGCAGGAACACTGAAGCTTTCTTT.

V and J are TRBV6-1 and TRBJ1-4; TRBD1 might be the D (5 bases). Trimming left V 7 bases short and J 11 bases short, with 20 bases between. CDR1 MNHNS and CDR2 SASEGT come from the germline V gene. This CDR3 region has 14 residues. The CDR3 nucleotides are TGTGCCAGCACCACAAACTACGGGGGGAAGAAACTGTTTTTT. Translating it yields CASTTNYGGKKLFF.

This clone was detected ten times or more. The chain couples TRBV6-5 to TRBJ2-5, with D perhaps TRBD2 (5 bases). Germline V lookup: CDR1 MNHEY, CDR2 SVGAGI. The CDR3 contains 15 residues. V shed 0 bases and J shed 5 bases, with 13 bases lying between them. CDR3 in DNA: TGTGCCAGCAGTTACTCTTTAGACCGCGGGGAGACCCAGTACTTC. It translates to CASSYSLDRGETQYF.

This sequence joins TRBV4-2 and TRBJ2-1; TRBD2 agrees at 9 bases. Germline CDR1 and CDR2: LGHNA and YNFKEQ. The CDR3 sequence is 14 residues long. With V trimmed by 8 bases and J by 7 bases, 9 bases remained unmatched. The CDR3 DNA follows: TGTGCCAGCGGTGGGGGACTAGCATTAAATGAGCAGTTCTTC. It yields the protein CASGGGLALNEQFF.

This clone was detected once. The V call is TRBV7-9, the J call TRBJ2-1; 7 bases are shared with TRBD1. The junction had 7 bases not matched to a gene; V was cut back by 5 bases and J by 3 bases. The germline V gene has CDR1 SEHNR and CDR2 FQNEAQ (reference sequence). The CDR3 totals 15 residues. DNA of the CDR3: TGTGCCAGCAGCCTGCGGACAGGCGTCTACAATGAGCAGTTCTTC. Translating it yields CASSLRTGVYNEQFF.

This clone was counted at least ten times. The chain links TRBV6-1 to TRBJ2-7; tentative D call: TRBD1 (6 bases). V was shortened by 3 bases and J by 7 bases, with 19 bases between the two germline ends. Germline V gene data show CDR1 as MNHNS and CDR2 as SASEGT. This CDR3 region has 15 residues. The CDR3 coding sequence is TGTGCCAGCAGTGAGGGGGCAGGGGATGGGGGTGAGCAGTACTTC. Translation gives CASSEGAGDGGEQYF.

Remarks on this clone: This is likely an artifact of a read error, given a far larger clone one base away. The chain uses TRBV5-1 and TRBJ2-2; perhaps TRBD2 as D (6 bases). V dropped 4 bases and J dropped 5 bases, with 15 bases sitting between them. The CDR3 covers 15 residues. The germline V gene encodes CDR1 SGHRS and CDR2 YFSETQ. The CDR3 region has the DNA TGCGCCAGCAGCGATTCTTTCGGGGGAACCGGGGAGCTGTTTTTT. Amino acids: CASSDSFGGTGELFF.

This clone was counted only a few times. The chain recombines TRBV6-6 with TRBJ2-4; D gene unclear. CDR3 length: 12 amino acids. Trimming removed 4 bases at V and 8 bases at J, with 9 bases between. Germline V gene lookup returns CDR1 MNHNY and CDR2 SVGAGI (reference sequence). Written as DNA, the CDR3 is TGTGCCAGCAGTTTGAGTTTGGACATTCAGTACTTC. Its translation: CASSLSLDIQYF.

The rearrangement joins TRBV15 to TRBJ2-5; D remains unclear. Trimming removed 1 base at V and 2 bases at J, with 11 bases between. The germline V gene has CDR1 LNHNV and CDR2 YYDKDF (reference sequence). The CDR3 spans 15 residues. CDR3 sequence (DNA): TGTGCCACCAGCAGAGTGCCAGGCGTTCAAGAGACCCAGTACTTC. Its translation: CATSRVPGVQETQYF. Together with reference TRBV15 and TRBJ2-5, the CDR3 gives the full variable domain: DAMVIQNPRYQVTQFGKPVTLSCSQTLNHNVMYWYQQKSSQAPKLLFHYYDKDFNNEADTPDNFQSRRPNTSFCFLDIRSPGLGDTAMYLCATSRVPGVQETQYFGPGTRLLVL.

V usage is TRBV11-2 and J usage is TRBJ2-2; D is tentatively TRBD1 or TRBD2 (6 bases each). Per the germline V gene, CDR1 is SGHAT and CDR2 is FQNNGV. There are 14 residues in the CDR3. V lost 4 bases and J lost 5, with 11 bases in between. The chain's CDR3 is CASSWRGVTGELFF. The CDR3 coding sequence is TGTGCCAGCAGCTGGAGGGGGGTTACCGGGGAGCTGTTTTTT. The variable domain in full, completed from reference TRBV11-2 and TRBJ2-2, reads EAGVAQSPRYKIIEKRQSVAFWCNPISGHATLYWYQQILGQGPKLLIQFQNNGVVDDSQLPKDRFSAERLKGVDSTLKIQPAKLEDSAVYLCASSWRGVTGELFFGEGSRLTVL.

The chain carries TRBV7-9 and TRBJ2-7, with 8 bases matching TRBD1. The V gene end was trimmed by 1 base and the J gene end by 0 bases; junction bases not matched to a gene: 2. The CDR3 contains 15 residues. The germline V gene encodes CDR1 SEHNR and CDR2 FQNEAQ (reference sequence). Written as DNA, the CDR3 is TGTGCCAGCAGCTTAGATGGGACAGGCTCCTACGAGCAGTACTTC. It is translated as CASSLDGTGSYEQYF.

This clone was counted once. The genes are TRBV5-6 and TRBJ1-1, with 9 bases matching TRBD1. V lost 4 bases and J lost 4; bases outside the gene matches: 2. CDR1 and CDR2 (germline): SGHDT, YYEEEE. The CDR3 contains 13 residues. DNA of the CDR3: TGTGCCAGCAGCGCGACAGGGGGCACTGAAGCTTTCTTT. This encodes CASSATGGTEAFF. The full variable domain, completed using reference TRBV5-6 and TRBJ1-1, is DAGVTQSPTHLIKTRGQQVTLRCSPKSGHDTVSWYQQALGQGPQFIFQYYEEEERQRGNFPDRFSGHQFPNYSSELNVNALLLGDSALYLCASSATGGTEAFFGQGTRLTVV.